This is a list of T cell receptor beta chains from one sample in a study of shared clonotypes between healthy human individuals. The assay was immunoSEQ multiplex PCR, and TCRdb's table has in-frame clones only and misses some. The repertoire includes fewer than 1 million clones, 90% to 98% of them detected once, and around 0.25% sits in the top ten. Sequencing was carried out using naive CD8+ T cells sorted from blood. These receptors were obtained from a man aged 25-40 years in good health. The CDR3 runs from the conserved cysteine through the conserved F or W. The D gene is left open where the match is weak. Clone size is shown for a subset of rows, as once, few, many or a class of expanded clone.

clone_size: NA
j_call: TRBJ1-5
v_call: TRBV19
d_call: TRBD1
cdr3_nt: TGTGCCAGTAGTCCGGAGGAGGGGGCGGTTCAGCCCCAGCATTTT
cdr3_aa: CASSPEEGAVQPQHF

clone_size: NA
j_call: TRBJ1-2
v_call: TRBV6-5
d_call: NA
cdr3_nt: TGTGCCAGCACTCCGGGAGGGCCCTATGGCTACACCTTC
cdr3_aa: CASTPGGPYGYTF

clone_size: NA
j_call: TRBJ1-1
v_call: TRBV6-6
d_call: NA
cdr3_nt: TGTGCCAGCATCACGACTGACACTGAAGCTTTCTTT
cdr3_aa: CASITTDTEAFF

clone_size: NA
j_call: TRBJ2-3
v_call: TRBV6-5
d_call: TRBD2
cdr3_nt: TGTGCCAGCAGTTACTCGAGCGGGGGCACAGATACGCAGTATTTT
cdr3_aa: CASSYSSGGTDTQYF

clone_size: NA
j_call: TRBJ2-7
v_call: TRBV10-3
d_call: NA
cdr3_nt: TGTGCCATCAGTGACTCTACTAGGGGCTACGAGCAGTACTTC
cdr3_aa: CAISDSTRGYEQYF

clone_size: NA
j_call: TRBJ1-3
v_call: TRBV9
d_call: TRBD1
cdr3_nt: TGTGCCAGCAGCGTCGGCCTATGGACAGGGGGAGACACCATATATTTT
cdr3_aa: CASSVGLWTGGDTIYF

clone_size: NA
j_call: TRBJ1-1
v_call: TRBV29-1
d_call: NA
cdr3_nt: TGCAGCGTTGAAGACAGCGAGTATGCTGAAGCTTTCTTT
cdr3_aa: CSVEDSEYAEAFF

clone_size: NA
j_call: TRBJ2-1
v_call: TRBV4-1
d_call: NA
cdr3_nt: TGCGCCAGCAGCCAAGAAAAGGGAAGCTACAATGAGCAGTTCTTC
cdr3_aa: CASSQEKGSYNEQFF

clone_size: NA
j_call: TRBJ2-6
v_call: TRBV15
d_call: NA
cdr3_nt: TGTGCCACCAGCAGGGCATGGGGGACGGTGAGCTCTGGGGCCAACGTCCTGACTTTC
cdr3_aa: CATSRAWGTVSSGANVLTF

clone_size: once
j_call: TRBJ1-3
v_call: TRBV25-1
d_call: TRBD1
cdr3_nt: TGTGCCAGCAGGGGACCCGGGACAGCGGGAAACACCATATATTTT
cdr3_aa: CASRGPGTAGNTIYF

clone_size: NA
j_call: TRBJ1-5
v_call: TRBV6-1
d_call: TRBD1
cdr3_nt: TGTGCCAGCAGTGAACTTGGCAGGGGGCATCAGCCCCAGCATTTT
cdr3_aa: CASSELGRGHQPQHF

clone_size: NA
j_call: TRBJ2-2
v_call: TRBV30
d_call: NA
cdr3_nt: TGTGCCTGGAATCAGGTCGTTGGGGAGCTGTTTTTT
cdr3_aa: CAWNQVVGELFF

clone_size: NA
j_call: TRBJ1-3
v_call: TRBV7-9
d_call: TRBD1
cdr3_nt: TGTGCCAGCAGCCAAACCGGGACAGGGGTTAGAAACACCATATATTTT
cdr3_aa: CASSQTGTGVRNTIYF

clone_size: once
j_call: TRBJ1-2
v_call: TRBV9
d_call: TRBD1
cdr3_nt: TGTGCCAGCAGTGAAGGAGGGGGCCTCTATGGCTACACCTTC
cdr3_aa: CASSEGGGLYGYTF

clone_size: NA
j_call: TRBJ2-3
v_call: TRBV5-5
d_call: TRBD2
cdr3_nt: TGTGCCAGCAGCTCCGGGACTAGCGGGTCGGATACGCAGTATTTT
cdr3_aa: CASSSGTSGSDTQYF

clone_size: once
j_call: TRBJ2-7
v_call: TRBV2
d_call: NA
cdr3_nt: TGTGCCAGCGGAAGGACACAGACCTACGAGCAGTACTTC
cdr3_aa: CASGRTQTYEQYF

clone_size: NA
j_call: TRBJ2-7
v_call: TRBV7-7
d_call: TRBD1
cdr3_nt: TGTGCTAGCAGCGTACAACAGGGGGCCGACTACGAGCAGTACTTC
cdr3_aa: CASSVQQGADYEQYF

clone_size: NA
j_call: TRBJ2-5
v_call: TRBV27
d_call: NA
cdr3_nt: TGTGCCAGCAGGGATGTGGAGACCCAGTACTTC
cdr3_aa: CASRDVETQYF

clone_size: NA
j_call: TRBJ2-7
v_call: TRBV5-1
d_call: NA
cdr3_nt: TGCGCCAGCAGCTTGGTCGGCAGGGAAACCTACGAGCAGTACTTC
cdr3_aa: CASSLVGRETYEQYF

clone_size: once
j_call: TRBJ2-7
v_call: TRBV13
d_call: NA
cdr3_nt: TGTGCCAGCAGCTTGGCGGCAGGTCACGAGCAGTACTTC
cdr3_aa: CASSLAAGHEQYF

clone_size: NA
j_call: TRBJ2-2
v_call: TRBV7-8
d_call: TRBD2
cdr3_nt: TGTGCCAGCAGCTTAGCGCTTAGCCTAGCGGGAGTGGAGGGCGGGGAGCTGTTTTTT
cdr3_aa: CASSLALSLAGVEGGELFF

clone_size: NA
j_call: TRBJ2-1
v_call: TRBV7-6
d_call: NA
cdr3_nt: TGTGCCAGCAGCTTAAACCCACGGCTAGCGCTCGATGAGCAGTTCTTC
cdr3_aa: CASSLNPRLALDEQFF